This passage covers 5 T cell receptor beta chains from one sample sequenced in a study of cytotoxic CD8 clonotypes in ibrutinib-treated CLL. Sequencing was performed with immunoSEQ multiplex PCR; in TCRdb, only in-frame clones are kept and a portion is missing. The table records 250,000 to 350,000 clones, about 72% of them present only once. The input for sequencing was PBMCs, taken at disease progression, from a patient treated with ibrutinib. The receptor source for this set is a human donor with chronic lymphocytic leukemia.

The chain links TRBV9 to TRBJ2-7; TRBD2 aligns across 8 bases. With V trimmed by 0 bases and J by 4 bases, 6 bases remained unmatched. This CDR3 is built from 15 residues. Germline V gene lookup returns CDR1 SGDLS and CDR2 YYNGEE. Here the CDR3 DNA reads TGTGCCAGCAGCGTAGCTCCGGGAGGGCCGTACGAGCAGTACTTC. Protein sequence: CASSVAPGGPYEQYF.

The chain uses TRBV28 and TRBJ2-1, with D possibly called TRBD1 or TRBD2 (5 bases each). The CDR3 length is 16 residues. Germline CDR1 reads MDHEN; CDR2 reads SYDVKM. Between the trimmed V and J ends, which lost 5 bases and 3 bases, there was a span of 17 bases. Here the CDR3 reads CASSPRPGTVYNEQFF. The CDR3 DNA reads TGTGCCAGCAGTCCCCGACCCGGGACGGTCTACAATGAGCAGTTCTTC. Drawing the rest from reference TRBV28 and TRBJ2-1, the complete variable domain is DVKVTQSSRYLVKRTGEKVFLECVQDMDHENMFWYRQDPGLGLRLIYFSYDVKMKEKGDIPEGYSVSREKKERFSLILESASTNQTSMYLCASSPRPGTVYNEQFFGPGTRLTVL.

The V and J genes are TRBV7-2 and TRBJ2-5; possible D gene TRBD2, 8 bases. The CDR3 has 18 residues. CDR1 and CDR2 (germline): SGHTA, FQGNSA. Trimming removed 2 bases at V and 3 bases at J, with 22 bases between. Here the CDR3 DNA reads TGTGCCAGCAGCTTAAGGGGGCCCCGGACTAGCTTAAAAGAGACCCAGTACTTC. Its protein is CASSLRGPRTSLKETQYF.

The chain uses TRBV2 and TRBJ2-7; D might be TRBD1 (6 bases). Trimming left V 6 bases short and J 5 bases short, with 20 bases between. Germline V gene lookup returns CDR1 SNHLY and CDR2 FYNNEI. The CDR3 length is 15 residues. This CDR3 reads CASSAGEGVPNEQYF. The CDR3 nucleotides are TGTGCCAGCAGCGCAGGGGAAGGAGTGCCTAACGAGCAGTACTTC.

This rearrangement joins TRBV5-6 to TRBJ2-3, with a possible D match to TRBD1 (6 bases). Germline CDR1 reads SGHDT; CDR2 reads YYEEEE. V dropped 0 bases and J dropped 4 bases, with 24 bases sitting between them. The CDR3 is 19 amino acids. In DNA, the CDR3 is TGTGCCAGCAGCTTGGTAGGCGGTGGCAGGGGTGGCTTTGCAGATACGCAGTATTTT. This gives the protein CASSLVGGGRGGFADTQYF.